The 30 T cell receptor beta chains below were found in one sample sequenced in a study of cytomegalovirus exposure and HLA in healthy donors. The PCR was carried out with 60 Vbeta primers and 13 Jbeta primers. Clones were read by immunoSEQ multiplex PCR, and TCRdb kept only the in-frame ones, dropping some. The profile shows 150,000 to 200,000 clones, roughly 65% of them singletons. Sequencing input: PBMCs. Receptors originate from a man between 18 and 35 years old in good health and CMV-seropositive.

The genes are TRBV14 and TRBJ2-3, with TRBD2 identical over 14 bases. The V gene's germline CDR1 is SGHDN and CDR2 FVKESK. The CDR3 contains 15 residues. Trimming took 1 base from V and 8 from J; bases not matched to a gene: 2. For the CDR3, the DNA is TGTGCCAGCAGCCAAGGACTAGCGGGAGGGCTTACGCAGTATTTT. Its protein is CASSQGLAGGLTQYF.

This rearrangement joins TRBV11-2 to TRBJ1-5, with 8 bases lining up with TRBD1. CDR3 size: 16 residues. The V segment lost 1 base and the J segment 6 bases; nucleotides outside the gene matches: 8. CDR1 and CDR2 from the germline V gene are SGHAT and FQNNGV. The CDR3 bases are TGTGCCAGCAGCTTAGCTACCGACAGGGGCCCTCAGCCCCAGCATTTT. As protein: CASSLATDRGPQPQHF.

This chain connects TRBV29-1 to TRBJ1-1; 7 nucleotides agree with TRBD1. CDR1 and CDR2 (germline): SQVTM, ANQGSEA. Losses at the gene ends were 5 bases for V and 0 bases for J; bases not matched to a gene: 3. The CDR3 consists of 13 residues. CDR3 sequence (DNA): TGCAGCGTTCAGGGGGTCATGAACACTGAAGCTTTCTTT. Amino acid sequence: CSVQGVMNTEAFF.

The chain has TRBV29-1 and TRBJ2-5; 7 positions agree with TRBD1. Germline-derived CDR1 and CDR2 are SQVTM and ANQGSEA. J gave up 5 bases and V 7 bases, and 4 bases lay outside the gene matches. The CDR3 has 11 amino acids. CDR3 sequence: CSAGQVETQYF. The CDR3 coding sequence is TGCAGCGCCGGACAGGTTGAGACCCAGTACTTC.

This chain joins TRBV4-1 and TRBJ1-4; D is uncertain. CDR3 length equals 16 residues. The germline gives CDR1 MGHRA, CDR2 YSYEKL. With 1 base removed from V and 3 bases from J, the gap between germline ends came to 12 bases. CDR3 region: CASSQAVLLANEKLFF. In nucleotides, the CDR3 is TGCGCCAGCAGCCAAGCCGTGTTGTTAGCTAATGAAAAACTGTTTTTT.

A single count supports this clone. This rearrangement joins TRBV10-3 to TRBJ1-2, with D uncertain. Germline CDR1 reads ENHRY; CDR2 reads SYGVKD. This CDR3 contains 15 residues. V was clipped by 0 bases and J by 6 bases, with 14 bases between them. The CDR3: CAISESMRVLDGYTF. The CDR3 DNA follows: TGTGCCATCAGTGAGTCGATGAGGGTATTAGATGGCTACACCTTC.

The CDR3 region has the DNA TGTGCCAGCAGTGCGGGAGACGGGGGAATAGAGACCCAGTACTTC. The encoded protein is CASSAGDGGIETQYF. V is TRBV25-1 and J is TRBJ2-5; a weak D match, TRBD2 (6 bases). The CDR3 is 15 residues long. Trimming cost V 4 bases and J 4 bases, with 16 bases left between them. Germline V gives CDR1 MGHDK, CDR2 SYGVNS.

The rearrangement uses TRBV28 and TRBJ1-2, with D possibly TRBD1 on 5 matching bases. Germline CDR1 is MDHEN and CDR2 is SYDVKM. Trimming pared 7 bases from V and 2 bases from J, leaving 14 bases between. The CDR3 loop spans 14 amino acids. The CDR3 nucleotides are TGTGCCAGCACCCCTAACCACAGGAACTATGGCTACACCTTC. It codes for CASTPNHRNYGYTF.

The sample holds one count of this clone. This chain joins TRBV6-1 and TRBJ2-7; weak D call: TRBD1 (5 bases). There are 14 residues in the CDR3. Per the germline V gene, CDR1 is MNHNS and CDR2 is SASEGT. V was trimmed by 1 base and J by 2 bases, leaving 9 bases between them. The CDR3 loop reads CASSEGGKAYEQYV. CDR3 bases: TGTGCCAGCAGTGAAGGGGGCAAGGCCTACGAGCAGTACGTC.

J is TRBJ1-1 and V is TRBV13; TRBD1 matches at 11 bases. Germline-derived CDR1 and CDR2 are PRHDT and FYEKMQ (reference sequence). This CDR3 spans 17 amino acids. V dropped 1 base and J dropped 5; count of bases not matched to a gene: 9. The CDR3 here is CASSLVGGQGASTEAFF. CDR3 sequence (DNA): TGTGCCAGCAGCTTAGTAGGCGGACAGGGGGCAAGTACTGAAGCTTTCTTT.

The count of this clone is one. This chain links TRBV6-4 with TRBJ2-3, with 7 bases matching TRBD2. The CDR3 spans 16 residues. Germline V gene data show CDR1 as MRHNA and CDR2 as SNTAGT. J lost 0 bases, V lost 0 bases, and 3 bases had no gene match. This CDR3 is CASSDSVGGSTDTQYF. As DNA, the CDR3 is TGTGCCAGCAGTGACTCTGTGGGGGGGAGCACAGATACGCAGTATTTT.

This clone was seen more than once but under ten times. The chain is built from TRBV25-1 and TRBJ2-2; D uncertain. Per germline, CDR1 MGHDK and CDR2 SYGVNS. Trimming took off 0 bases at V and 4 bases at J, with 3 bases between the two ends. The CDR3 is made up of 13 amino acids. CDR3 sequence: CASSEYLTGELFF. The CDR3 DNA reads TGTGCCAGCAGTGAATATCTCACCGGGGAGCTGTTTTTT.

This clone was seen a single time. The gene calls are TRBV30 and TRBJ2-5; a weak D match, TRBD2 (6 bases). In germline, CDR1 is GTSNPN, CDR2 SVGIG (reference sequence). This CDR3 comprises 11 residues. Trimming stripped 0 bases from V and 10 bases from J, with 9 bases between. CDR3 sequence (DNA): TGTGCCTGGAGTGTGCGGGGCGACCAGTACTTC. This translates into CAWSVRGDQYF.

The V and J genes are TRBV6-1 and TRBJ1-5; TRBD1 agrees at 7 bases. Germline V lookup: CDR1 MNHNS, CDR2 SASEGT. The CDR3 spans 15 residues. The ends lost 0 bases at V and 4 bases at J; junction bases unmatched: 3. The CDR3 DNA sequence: TGTGCCAGCAGTGAAGCGACAGGGTTAAATCAGCCCCAGCATTTT. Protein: CASSEATGLNQPQHF.

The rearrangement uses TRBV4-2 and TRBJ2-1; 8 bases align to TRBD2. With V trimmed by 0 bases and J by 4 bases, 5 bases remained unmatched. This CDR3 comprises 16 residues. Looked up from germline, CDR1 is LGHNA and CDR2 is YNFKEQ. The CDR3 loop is CASSQESGGPYNEQFF. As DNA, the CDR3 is TGTGCCAGCAGCCAAGAAAGCGGGGGCCCGTACAATGAGCAGTTCTTC.

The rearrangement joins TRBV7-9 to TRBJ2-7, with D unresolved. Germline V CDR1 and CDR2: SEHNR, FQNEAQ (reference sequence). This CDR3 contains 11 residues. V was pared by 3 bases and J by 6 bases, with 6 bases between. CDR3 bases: TGTGCCAGCAGCTTCGGCGGCGAGCAGTACGTC. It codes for CASSFGGEQYV.

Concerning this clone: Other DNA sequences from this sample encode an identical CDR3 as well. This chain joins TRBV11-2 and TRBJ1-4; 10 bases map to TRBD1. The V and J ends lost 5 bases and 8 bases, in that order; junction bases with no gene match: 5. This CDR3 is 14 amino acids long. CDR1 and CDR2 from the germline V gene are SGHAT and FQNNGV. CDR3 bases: TGTGCCAGCAGCCTCGGGACAGGGGACGAAAAACTGTTTTTT. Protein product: CASSLGTGDEKLFF.

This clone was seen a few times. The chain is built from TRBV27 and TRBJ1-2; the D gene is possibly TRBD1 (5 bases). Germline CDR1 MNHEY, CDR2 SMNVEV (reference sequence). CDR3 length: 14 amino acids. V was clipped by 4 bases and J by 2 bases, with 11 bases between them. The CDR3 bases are TGTGCCAGCAGTTCTTGGGGGGGAAACTATGGCTACACCTTC. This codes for CASSSWGGNYGYTF.

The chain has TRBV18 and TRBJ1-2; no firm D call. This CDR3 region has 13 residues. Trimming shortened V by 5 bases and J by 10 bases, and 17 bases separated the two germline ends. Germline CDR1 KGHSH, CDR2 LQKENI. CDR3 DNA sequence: TGTGCCAGCTCATCGCTTGGACGGGAAAACTACACCTTC. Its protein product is CASSSLGRENYTF.

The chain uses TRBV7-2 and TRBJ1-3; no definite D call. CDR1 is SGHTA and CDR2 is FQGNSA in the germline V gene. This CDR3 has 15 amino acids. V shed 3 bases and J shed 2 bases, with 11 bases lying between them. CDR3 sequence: CASSFEVYPGNTIYF. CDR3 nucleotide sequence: TGTGCCAGCAGCTTTGAGGTTTATCCTGGAAACACCATATATTTT.

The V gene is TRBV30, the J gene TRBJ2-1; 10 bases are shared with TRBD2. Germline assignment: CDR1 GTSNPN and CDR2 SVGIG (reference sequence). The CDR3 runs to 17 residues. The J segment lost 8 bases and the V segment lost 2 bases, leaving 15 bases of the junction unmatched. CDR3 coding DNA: TGTGCCTGGAGTTTTACCGGGCCTAGCGGGAGTGGGGATGAGCAGTTCTTC. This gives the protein CAWSFTGPSGSGDEQFF.

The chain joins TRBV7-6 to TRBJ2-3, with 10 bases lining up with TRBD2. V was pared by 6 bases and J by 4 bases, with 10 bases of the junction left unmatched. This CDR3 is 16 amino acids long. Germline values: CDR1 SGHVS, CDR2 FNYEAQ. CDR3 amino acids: CASSPQSGGAADTQYF. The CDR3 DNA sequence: TGTGCCAGCAGTCCCCAAAGCGGGGGGGCCGCAGATACGCAGTATTTT.

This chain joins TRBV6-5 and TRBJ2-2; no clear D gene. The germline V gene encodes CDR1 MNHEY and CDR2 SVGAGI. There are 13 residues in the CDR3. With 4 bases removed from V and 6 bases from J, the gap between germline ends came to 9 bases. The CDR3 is CASSFDMAGELFF. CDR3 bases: TGTGCCAGCAGTTTCGACATGGCCGGGGAGCTGTTTTTT.

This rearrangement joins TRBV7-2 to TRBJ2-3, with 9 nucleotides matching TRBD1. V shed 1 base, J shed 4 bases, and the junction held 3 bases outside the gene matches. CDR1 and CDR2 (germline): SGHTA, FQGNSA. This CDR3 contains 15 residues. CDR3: CASSLDRGLADTQYF. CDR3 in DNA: TGTGCCAGCAGCTTAGACAGGGGGCTTGCAGATACGCAGTATTTT. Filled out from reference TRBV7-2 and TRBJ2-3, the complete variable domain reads GAGVSQSPSNKVTEKGKDVELRCDPISGHTALYWYRQSLGQGLEFLIYFQGNSAPDKSGLPSDRFSAERTGGSVSTLTIQRTQQEDSAVYLCASSLDRGLADTQYFGPGTRLTVL.

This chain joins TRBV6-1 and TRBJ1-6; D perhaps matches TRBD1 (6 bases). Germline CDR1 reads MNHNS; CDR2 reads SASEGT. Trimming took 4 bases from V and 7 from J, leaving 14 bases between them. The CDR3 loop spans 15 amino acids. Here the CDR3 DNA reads TGTGCCAGCAGTGCCTTTGACAGGCAGAATTCACCCCTCCACTTT. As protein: CASSAFDRQNSPLHF.

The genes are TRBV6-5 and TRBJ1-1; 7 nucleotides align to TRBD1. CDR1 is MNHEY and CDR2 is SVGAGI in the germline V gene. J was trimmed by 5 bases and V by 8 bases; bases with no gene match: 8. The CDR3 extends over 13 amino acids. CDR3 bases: TGTGCCAGCGGCCAACAGGGGTTTACTGAAGCTTTCTTT. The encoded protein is CASGQQGFTEAFF.

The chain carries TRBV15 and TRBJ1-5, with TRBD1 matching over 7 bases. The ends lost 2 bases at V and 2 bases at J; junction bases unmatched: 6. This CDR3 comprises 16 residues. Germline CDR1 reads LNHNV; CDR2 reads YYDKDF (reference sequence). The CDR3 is CATSRPFQGGNQPQHF. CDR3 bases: TGTGCCACCAGCAGACCTTTCCAGGGGGGCAATCAGCCCCAGCATTTT.

The CDR3 DNA follows: TGTGCCAGCAGCGCCGGCGGCGGGGAAGGGATGAACACCATATATTTT. Translated, it gives CASSAGGGEGMNTIYF. The chain recombines TRBV7-6 with TRBJ1-3; D gene unclear. Germline lookup yields CDR1 SGHVS and CDR2 FNYEAQ. With 5 bases removed from V and 7 bases from J, the gap between germline ends came to 21 bases. The CDR3 consists of 16 residues.

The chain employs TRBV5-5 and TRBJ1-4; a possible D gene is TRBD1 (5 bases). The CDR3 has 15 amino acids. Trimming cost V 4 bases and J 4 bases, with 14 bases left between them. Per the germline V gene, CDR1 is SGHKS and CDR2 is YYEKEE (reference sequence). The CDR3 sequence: CASSETQGLNEKLFF. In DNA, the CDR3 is TGTGCCAGCAGCGAGACGCAGGGACTTAATGAAAAACTGTTTTTT.

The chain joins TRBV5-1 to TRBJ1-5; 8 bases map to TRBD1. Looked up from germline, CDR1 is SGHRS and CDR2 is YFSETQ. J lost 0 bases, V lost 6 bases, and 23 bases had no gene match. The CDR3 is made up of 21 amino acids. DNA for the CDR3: TGCGCCAGCACCCCTGGAGATTACAGGGGGATTGTGGCCTATAGCAATCAGCCCCAGCATTTT. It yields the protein CASTPGDYRGIVAYSNQPQHF.